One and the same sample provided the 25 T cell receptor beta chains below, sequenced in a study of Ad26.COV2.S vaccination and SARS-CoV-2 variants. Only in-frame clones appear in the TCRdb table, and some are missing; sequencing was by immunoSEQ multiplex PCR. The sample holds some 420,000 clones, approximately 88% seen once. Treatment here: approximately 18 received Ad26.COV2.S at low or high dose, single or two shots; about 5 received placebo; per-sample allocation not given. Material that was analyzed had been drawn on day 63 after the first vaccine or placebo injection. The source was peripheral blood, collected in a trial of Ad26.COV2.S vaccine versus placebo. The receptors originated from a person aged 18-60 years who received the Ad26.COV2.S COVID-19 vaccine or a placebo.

This chain's CDR3 is CASSRGVTRGTFYGYTF. In DNA, the CDR3 is TGTGCCAGCAGTCGCGGAGTAACACGCGGGACCTTCTATGGCTACACCTTC. The gene calls are TRBV27 and TRBJ1-2; the D gene is possibly TRBD1 (5 bases). Trimming pared 5 bases from V and 4 bases from J, leaving 23 bases between. Germline-derived CDR1 and CDR2 are MNHEY and SMNVEV (reference sequence). The CDR3 is made up of 17 amino acids.

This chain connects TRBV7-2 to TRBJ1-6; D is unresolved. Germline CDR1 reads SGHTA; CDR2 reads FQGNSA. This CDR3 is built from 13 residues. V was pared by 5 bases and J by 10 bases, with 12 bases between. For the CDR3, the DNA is TGTGCCAGCAGCCCCTCATTTCAGTCACCCCTCCACTTT. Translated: CASSPSFQSPLHF.

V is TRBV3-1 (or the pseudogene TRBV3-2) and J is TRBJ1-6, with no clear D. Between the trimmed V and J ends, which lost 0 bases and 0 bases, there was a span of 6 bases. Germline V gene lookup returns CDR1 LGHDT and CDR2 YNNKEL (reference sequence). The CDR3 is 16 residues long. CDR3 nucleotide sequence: TGTGCCAGCAGCCAAGAAGTGAGCTCCTATAATTCACCCCTCCACTTT. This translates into CASSQEVSSYNSPLHF.

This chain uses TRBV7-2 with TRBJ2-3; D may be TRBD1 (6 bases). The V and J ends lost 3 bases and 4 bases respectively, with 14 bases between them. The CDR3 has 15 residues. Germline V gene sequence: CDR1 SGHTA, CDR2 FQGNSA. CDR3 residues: CASSLDSPVSDTQYF. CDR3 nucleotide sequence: TGTGCCAGCAGCTTGGACAGCCCGGTTTCAGATACGCAGTATTTT.

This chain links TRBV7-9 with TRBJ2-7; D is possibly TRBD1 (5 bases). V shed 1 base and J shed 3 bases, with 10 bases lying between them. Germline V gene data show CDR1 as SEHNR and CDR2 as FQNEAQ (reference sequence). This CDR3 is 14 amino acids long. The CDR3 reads CASSLGPDSYEQYF. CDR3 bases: TGTGCCAGCAGCTTAGGGCCCGACAGCTACGAGCAGTACTTC. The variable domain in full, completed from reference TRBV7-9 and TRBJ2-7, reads DTGVSQNPRHKITKRGQNVTFRCDPISEHNRLYWYRQTLGQGPEFLTYFQNEAQLEKSRLLSDRFSAERPKGSFSTLEIQRTEQGDSAMYLCASSLGPDSYEQYFGPGTRLTVT.

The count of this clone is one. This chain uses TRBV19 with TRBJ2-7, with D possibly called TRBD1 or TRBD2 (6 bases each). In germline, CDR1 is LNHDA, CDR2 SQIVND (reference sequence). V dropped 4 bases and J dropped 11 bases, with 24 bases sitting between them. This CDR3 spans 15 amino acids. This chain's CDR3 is CASSRSDSGYDAKYF. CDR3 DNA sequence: TGTGCCAGTAGTAGGTCGGACAGCGGGTACGATGCGAAGTACTTC.

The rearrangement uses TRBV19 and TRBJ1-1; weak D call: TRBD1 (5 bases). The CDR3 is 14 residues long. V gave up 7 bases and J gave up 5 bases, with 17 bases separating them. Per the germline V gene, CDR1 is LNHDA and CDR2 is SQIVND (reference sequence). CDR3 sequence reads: CASTPDTSRTEAFF. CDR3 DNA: TGTGCCAGTACCCCGGACACTTCGAGGACTGAAGCTTTCTTT.

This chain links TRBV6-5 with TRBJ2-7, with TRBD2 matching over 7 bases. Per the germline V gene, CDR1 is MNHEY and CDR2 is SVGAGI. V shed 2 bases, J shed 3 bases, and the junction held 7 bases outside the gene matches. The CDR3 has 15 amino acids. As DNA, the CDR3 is TGTGCCAGCAGTTACCCAGGCGGGGGAGACTACGAGCAGTACTTC. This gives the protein CASSYPGGGDYEQYF.

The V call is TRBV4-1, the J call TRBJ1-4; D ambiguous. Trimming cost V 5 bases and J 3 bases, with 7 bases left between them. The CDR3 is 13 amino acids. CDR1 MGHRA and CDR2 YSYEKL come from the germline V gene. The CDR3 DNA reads TGCGCCAGCAGCTGGGGTGCTAATGAAAAACTGTTTTTT. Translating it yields CASSWGANEKLFF.

The CDR3 coding sequence is TGTGCCACCAGTGTTAGGGGATACGATCAGCCCCAGCATTTT. Translation gives CATSVRGYDQPQHF. This chain connects TRBV24-1 to TRBJ1-5; possibly TRBD1 for D (5 bases). Trimming shortened V by 5 bases and J by 5 bases, and 12 bases separated the two germline ends. This CDR3 is built from 14 residues. In germline, CDR1 is KGHDR, CDR2 SFDVKD.

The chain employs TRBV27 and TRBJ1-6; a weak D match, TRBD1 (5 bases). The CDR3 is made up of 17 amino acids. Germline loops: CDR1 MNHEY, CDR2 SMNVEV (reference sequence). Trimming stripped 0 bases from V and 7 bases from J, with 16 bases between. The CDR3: CASSLSAGQGRNSPLHF. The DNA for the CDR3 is TGTGCCAGCAGTTTATCGGCAGGGCAGGGACGGAATTCACCCCTCCACTTT.

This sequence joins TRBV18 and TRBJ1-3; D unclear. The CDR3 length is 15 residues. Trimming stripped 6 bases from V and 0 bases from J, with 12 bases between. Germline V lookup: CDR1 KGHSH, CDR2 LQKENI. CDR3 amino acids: CASSQNRNSGNTIYF. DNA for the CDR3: TGTGCCAGCTCCCAAAACAGAAACTCTGGAAACACCATATATTTT.

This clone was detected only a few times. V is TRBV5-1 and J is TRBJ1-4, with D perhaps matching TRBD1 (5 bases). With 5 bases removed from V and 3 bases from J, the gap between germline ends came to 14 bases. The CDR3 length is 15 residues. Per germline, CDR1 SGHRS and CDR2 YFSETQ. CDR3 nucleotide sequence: TGCGCCAGCAGACAGGATGGTAGGGCTAATGAAAAACTGTTTTTT. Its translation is CASRQDGRANEKLFF.

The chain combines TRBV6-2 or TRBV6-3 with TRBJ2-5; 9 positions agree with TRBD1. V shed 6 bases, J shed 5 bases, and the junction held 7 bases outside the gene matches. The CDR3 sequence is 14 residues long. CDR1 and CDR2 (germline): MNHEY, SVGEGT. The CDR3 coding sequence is TGTGCCAGCAGCTGGGGACAGGGCGGCGAGACCCAGTACTTC. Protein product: CASSWGQGGETQYF.

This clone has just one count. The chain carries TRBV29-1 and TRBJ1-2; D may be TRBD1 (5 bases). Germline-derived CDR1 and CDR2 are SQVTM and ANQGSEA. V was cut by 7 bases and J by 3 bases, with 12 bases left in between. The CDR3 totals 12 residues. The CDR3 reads CSARRGDYGYTF. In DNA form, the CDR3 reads TGCAGCGCCAGACGGGGGGACTATGGCTACACCTTC.

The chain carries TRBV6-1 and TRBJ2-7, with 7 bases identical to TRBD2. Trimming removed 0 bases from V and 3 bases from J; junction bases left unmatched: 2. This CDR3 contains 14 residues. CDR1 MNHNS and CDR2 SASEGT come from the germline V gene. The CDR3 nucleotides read TGTGCCAGCAGTGAAGCCGGGGGGTTCTACGAGCAGTACTTC. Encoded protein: CASSEAGGFYEQYF.

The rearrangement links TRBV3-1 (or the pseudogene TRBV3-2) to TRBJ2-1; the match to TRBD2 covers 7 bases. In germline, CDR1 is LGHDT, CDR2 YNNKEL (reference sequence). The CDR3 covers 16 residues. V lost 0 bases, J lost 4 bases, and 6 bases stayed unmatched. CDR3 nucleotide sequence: TGTGCCAGCAGCCAAGATCCCGGGGGGTTTTACAATGAGCAGTTCTTC. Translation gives CASSQDPGGFYNEQFF.

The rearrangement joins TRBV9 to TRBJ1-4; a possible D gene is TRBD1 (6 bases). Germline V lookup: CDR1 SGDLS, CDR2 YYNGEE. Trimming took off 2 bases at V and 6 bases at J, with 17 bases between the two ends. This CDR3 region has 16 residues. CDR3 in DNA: TGTGCCAGCAGCGTGGCTGGGGGGGCGGAACATGAAAAACTGTTTTTT. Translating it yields CASSVAGGAEHEKLFF.

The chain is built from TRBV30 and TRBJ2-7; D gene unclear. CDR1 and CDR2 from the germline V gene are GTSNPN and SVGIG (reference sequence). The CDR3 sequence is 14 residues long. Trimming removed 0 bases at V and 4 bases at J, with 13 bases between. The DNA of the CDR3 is TGTGCCTGGAGTGTACAATCACACCTATACGAGCAGTACTTC. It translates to CAWSVQSHLYEQYF. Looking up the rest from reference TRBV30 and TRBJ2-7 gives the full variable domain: SQTIHQWPATLVQPVGSPLSLECTVEGTSNPNLYWYRQAAGRGLQLLFYSVGIGQISSEVPQNLSASRPQDRQFILSSKKLLLSDSGFYLCAWSVQSHLYEQYFGPGTRLTVT.

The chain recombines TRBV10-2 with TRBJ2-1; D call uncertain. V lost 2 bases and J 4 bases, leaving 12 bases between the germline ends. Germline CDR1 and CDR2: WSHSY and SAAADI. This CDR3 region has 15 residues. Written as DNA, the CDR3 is TGCGCCAGCAGTGAGGAGGACCCGCGTTACAATGAGCAGTTCTTC. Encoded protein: CASSEEDPRYNEQFF.

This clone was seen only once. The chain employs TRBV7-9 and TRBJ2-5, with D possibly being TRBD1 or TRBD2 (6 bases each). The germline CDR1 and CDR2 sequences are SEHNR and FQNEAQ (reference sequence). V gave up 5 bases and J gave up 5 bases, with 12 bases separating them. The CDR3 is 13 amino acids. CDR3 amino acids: CASSRGAAETQYF. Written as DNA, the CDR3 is TGTGCCAGCAGCAGGGGGGCCGCGGAGACCCAGTACTTC.

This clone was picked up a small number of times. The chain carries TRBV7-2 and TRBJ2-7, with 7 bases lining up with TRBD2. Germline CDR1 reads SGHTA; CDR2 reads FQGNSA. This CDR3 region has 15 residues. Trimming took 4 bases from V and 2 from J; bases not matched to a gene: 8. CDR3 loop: CASSSFPRGTYEQYF. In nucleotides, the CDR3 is TGTGCCAGCAGCTCTTTCCCGCGGGGGACCTACGAGCAGTACTTC.

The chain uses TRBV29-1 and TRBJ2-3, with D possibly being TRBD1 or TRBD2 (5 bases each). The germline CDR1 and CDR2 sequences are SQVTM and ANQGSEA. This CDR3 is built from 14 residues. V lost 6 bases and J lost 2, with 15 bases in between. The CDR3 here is CSVARGPNTDTQYF. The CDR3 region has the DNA TGCAGCGTCGCTCGGGGACCCAACACAGATACGCAGTATTTT.

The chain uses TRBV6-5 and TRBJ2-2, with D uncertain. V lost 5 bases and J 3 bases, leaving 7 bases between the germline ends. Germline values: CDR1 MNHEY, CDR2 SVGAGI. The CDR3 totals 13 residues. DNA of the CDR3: TGTGCCAGCAGTCGCATAGACACCGGGGAGCTGTTTTTT. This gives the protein CASSRIDTGELFF.

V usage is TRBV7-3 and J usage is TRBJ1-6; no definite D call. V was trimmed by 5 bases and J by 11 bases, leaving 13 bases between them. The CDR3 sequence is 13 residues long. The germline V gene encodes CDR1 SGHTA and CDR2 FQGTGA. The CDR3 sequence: CASSLYRSTPLHF. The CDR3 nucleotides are TGTGCCAGCAGCCTATATCGGAGTACACCCCTCCACTTT.